One sample yielded the 18 T cell receptor beta chains listed below, sequenced in a study of T cells in Graves' hyperthyroidism and ophthalmopathy. Amplification targeted TCR beta CDR3 regions from RNA transcripts. In the first-round RT-PCR of the TCR CDR3, the HTBI primer set was used. One entry per CDR3 protein, called by TCRdb with MiXCR from the multiplex PCR reads. The table includes fewer than 450,000 distinct CDR3 sequences, about a sixth detected once. Sequenced: blood. The receptors originated from a woman aged 30 to 39 with Graves' hyperthyroidism that later progressed to Graves' ophthalmopathy.

This chain links TRBV19 with TRBJ2-1; 10 nucleotides line up with TRBD2. CDR3 length: 15 residues. Germline V CDR1 and CDR2: LNHDA, SQIVND (reference sequence). J was trimmed by 4 bases and V by 6 bases; bases with no gene match: 6. In nucleotides, the CDR3 is TGTGCCAGTAGACTAGCGGGGTCCACATACAATGAGCAGTTCTTC. Protein: CASRLAGSTYNEQFF.

This clonotype was observed a few times. V usage is TRBV13 and J usage is TRBJ2-1; D is ambiguous. The germline CDR1 and CDR2 sequences are PRHDT and FYEKMQ (reference sequence). V was pared by 0 bases and J by 4 bases, with 16 bases between. This CDR3 has 17 amino acids. The CDR3 region is CASSLGDVPYLYNEQFF. The CDR3 DNA sequence: TGTGCCAGCAGCTTAGGGGATGTACCCTATCTTTACAATGAGCAGTTCTTC.

This clonotype has at least ten counts. The CDR3, as DNA: TGTGCCAGCAGTGAACAGGGCGCCTATGGCTACACCTTC. It codes for CASSEQGAYGYTF. The genes are TRBV2 and TRBJ1-2, with a weak D call TRBD1 (5 bases). The CDR3 is 13 amino acids. V was pared by 2 bases and J by 4 bases, with 8 bases between. CDR1 SNHLY and CDR2 FYNNEI come from the germline V gene.

This clonotype has more than one count but fewer than ten. This sequence joins TRBV25-1 and TRBJ2-2; tentative D call: TRBD1 (5 bases). Looked up from germline, CDR1 is MGHDK and CDR2 is SYGVNS. The V gene lost 0 bases and the J gene lost 0 bases, with 17 bases spanning the gap. CDR3 length equals 19 residues. The DNA for the CDR3 is TGTGCCAGCAGTGAATACGGAAGGGGCCGCACTTCGAACACCGGGGAGCTGTTTTTT. The encoded protein is CASSEYGRGRTSNTGELFF.

This chain joins TRBV30 and TRBJ1-6; D is possibly TRBD1 (6 bases). V was clipped by 4 bases and J by 11 bases, with 18 bases between them. The length of the CDR3 is 14 residues. Germline V gives CDR1 GTSNPN, CDR2 SVGIG (reference sequence). This chain's CDR3 is CAWKRGREAAPLHF. The CDR3 bases are TGTGCCTGGAAGAGGGGGAGGGAGGCGGCACCCCTCCACTTT.

Remarks on this clonotype: This may be a read error, as it is one base from a much larger clone. The gene calls are TRBV12-3 or TRBV12-4 and TRBJ2-1; tentatively, D is TRBD1 (5 bases). The CDR3 loop spans 14 amino acids. CDR3 protein: CASNLEGVSNEQFF. DNA of the CDR3: TGTGCCAGCAATTTAGAAGGGGTGAGCAATGAGCAGTTCTTC.

This clonotype came up many times. The V gene is TRBV3-1, the J gene TRBJ2-7; 10 positions agree with TRBD1. CDR1 is LGHDT and CDR2 is YNNKEL in the germline V gene (reference sequence). After removal of 6 bases from V and 0 bases from J, the junction contained 11 bases not matched to a gene. This CDR3 has 17 amino acids. The CDR3 spells CASSRLRQGAISYEQYF. Written as DNA, the CDR3 is TGTGCCAGCAGTCGCCTAAGACAGGGGGCTATCTCCTACGAGCAGTACTTC.

This clonotype showed up many times. The CDR3 sequence is CASSESQLDNEQFF. The CDR3 nucleotides read TGTGCCAGCAGTGAATCGCAGTTAGACAATGAGCAGTTCTTC. The gene calls are TRBV6-1 and TRBJ2-1; D remains unclear. V lost 2 bases and J lost 5, with 10 bases in between. CDR1 and CDR2 (germline): MNHNS, SASEGT. CDR3 length equals 14 residues.

The CDR3 nucleotides are TGTGCCAGCAGTGAATGGGCACATAGCAATCAGCCCCAGCATTTT. Protein product: CASSEWAHSNQPQHF. The chain links TRBV6-1 to TRBJ1-5; D uncertain. This CDR3 contains 15 residues. The germline V gene encodes CDR1 MNHNS and CDR2 SASEGT. V lost 2 bases and J 0 bases, leaving 8 bases between the germline ends.

This clonotype appeared many times. The rearrangement links TRBV28 to TRBJ2-5, with TRBD1 as a possible D gene (6 bases). Per germline, CDR1 MDHEN and CDR2 SYDVKM. The V and J ends lost 5 bases and 7 bases respectively, with 23 bases between them. CDR3 size: 16 residues. The CDR3 is CASSPPGARPGWTQYF. The CDR3 DNA reads as TGTGCCAGCAGTCCCCCAGGGGCCCGGCCAGGGTGGACCCAGTACTTC.

There are many counts of this clonotype. V usage is TRBV27 and J usage is TRBJ2-7; D is possibly TRBD1 or TRBD2 (6 bases each). V was pared by 3 bases and J by 3 bases, with 9 bases between. The CDR3 sequence is 13 residues long. Germline values: CDR1 MNHEY, CDR2 SMNVEV (reference sequence). The CDR3 here is CASSFGGFYEQYF. The DNA of the CDR3 is TGTGCCAGCAGTTTCGGGGGCTTCTACGAGCAGTACTTC.

Many counts were recorded for this clonotype. The chain links TRBV20-1 to TRBJ1-1; a weak D match, TRBD1 (5 bases). V lost 2 bases, J lost 0 bases, and 10 bases lay in between. CDR1 is DFQATT, CDR2 SNEGSKA, per germline (reference sequence). The CDR3 extends over 14 amino acids. DNA of the CDR3: TGCAGTGCTAGACTCCCCAGGGTGAACACTGAAGCTTTCTTT. Translated: CSARLPRVNTEAFF.

A few counts support this clonotype. The rearrangement links TRBV5-1 to TRBJ1-5; D perhaps matches TRBD1 (5 bases). This CDR3 region has 15 residues. The germline CDR1 and CDR2 sequences are SGHRS and YFSETQ. V gave up 6 bases and J gave up 3 bases, with 16 bases separating them. The CDR3 DNA reads as TGCGCCAGCACCCGGTCGTCAGGGAACAATCAGCCCCAGCATTTT. Residues: CASTRSSGNNQPQHF.

V gene TRBV15 combines with J gene TRBJ2-1, with D unresolved. Germline CDR1 LNHNV, CDR2 YYDKDF (reference sequence). This CDR3 is built from 13 residues. Trimming took off 0 bases at V and 8 bases at J, with 8 bases between the two ends. CDR3: CATSREGWDEQFF. CDR3 nucleotides: TGTGCCACCAGCAGAGAGGGGTGGGATGAGCAGTTCTTC.

This clonotype showed up just a few times. The chain uses TRBV10-3 and TRBJ2-2; either TRBD1 or TRBD2 may supply D (7 bases each). Trimming pared 0 bases from V and 3 bases from J, leaving 17 bases between. The V gene's germline CDR1 is ENHRY and CDR2 SYGVKD. There are 18 residues in the CDR3. The CDR3 protein is CAISESNRGLRDTGELFF. In DNA form, the CDR3 reads TGTGCCATCAGTGAGTCGAACAGGGGACTACGGGACACCGGGGAGCTGTTTTTT.

This clonotype was counted at least ten times. The rearrangement joins TRBV20-1 to TRBJ2-1; D is unclear. Germline V lookup: CDR1 DFQATT, CDR2 SNEGSKA (reference sequence). This CDR3 spans 12 amino acids. The V end lost 3 bases, the J end lost 4 bases, and 7 bases lay between the germline ends. CDR3 region: CSASRLYNEQFF. CDR3 DNA sequence: TGCAGTGCTAGCCGACTGTACAATGAGCAGTTCTTC.

This clonotype showed up just a few times. V and J are TRBV6-5 and TRBJ2-3, with TRBD2 matching over 10 bases. The CDR3 is 16 amino acids. V was pared by 0 bases and J by 6 bases, with 6 bases of the junction left unmatched. Germline V gene sequence: CDR1 MNHEY, CDR2 SVGAGI. The chain's CDR3 is CASSYSGTSARDTQYF. CDR3 DNA: TGTGCCAGCAGTTACTCCGGGACTAGCGCTCGGGATACGCAGTATTTT.

This clonotype turned up a few times. The CDR3 sequence: CASSRGITGGYTF. The CDR3 DNA is TGTGCCAGCAGTCGGGGGATTACCGGGGGCTACACCTTC. V and J are TRBV7-9 and TRBJ1-2; TRBD1 might be the D (5 bases). This CDR3 spans 13 amino acids. Germline CDR1 is SEHNR and CDR2 is FQNEAQ (reference sequence). Trimming removed 6 bases from V and 8 bases from J, with 16 bases in between.